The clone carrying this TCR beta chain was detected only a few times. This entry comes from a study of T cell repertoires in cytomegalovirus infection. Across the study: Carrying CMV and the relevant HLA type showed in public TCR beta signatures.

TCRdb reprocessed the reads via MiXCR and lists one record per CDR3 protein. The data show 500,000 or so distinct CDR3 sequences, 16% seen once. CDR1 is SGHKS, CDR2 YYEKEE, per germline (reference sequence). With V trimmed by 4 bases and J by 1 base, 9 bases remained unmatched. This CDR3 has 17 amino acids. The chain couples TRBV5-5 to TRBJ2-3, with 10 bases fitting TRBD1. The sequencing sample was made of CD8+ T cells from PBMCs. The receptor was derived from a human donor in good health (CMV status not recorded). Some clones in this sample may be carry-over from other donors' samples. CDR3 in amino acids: CASSLVWTGGGTDTQYF. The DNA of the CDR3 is TGTGCCAGCAGCCTTGTATGGACAGGGGGAGGCACAGATACGCAGTATTTT.